The 30 T cell receptor beta chains reported below all come from one sample, sequenced in a study of monozygotic twins with inflammatory bowel disease. TCRdb reprocessed the 5' RACE reads, keeping one entry per CDR3 protein, no DNA. The repertoire table contains roughly 330,000 distinct CDR3 sequences. The sample taken for sequencing was blood. The receptor source for this set is a human donor with ulcerative colitis or Crohn's disease, or a healthy co-twin of an affected twin (not recorded which).

The chain links TRBV5-5 to TRBJ2-2; the TRBD1 assignment by TCRdb is unverifiable without DNA. Germline assignment: CDR1 SGHKS and CDR2 YYEKEE (reference sequence). This CDR3 contains 15 residues. This chain's CDR3 is CASSMGQGLTGELFF. Combining the CDR3 with reference TRBV5-5 and TRBJ2-2 gives the whole variable domain DAGVTQSPTHLIKTRGQQVTLRCSPISGHKSVSWYQQVLGQGPQFIFQYYEKEERGRGNFPDRFSARQFPNYSSELNVNALLLGDSALYLCASSMGQGLTGELFFGEGSRLTVL.

The chain recombines TRBV11-1 with TRBJ2-2; lacking DNA, the TRBD1 call made by TCRdb goes unchecked. CDR1 is SGHAT and CDR2 is FQDESV in the germline V gene (reference sequence). This CDR3 region has 18 residues. The CDR3 sequence: CASSPRDRGTASTGELFF.

This rearrangement joins TRBV2 to TRBJ1-3. The CDR3 is 12 residues long. Germline values: CDR1 SNHLY, CDR2 FYNNEI. CDR3 protein: CASRLTGNTIYF.

V gene TRBV2 combines with J gene TRBJ2-2. CDR3 length: 12 amino acids. CDR1 and CDR2 (germline): SNHLY, FYNNEI. CDR3 region: CASRKNTGELFF.

J is TRBJ1-1 and V is TRBV11-2; TCRdb's D call of TRBD1 is untestable without DNA. Per the germline V gene, CDR1 is SGHAT and CDR2 is FQNNGV. There are 14 residues in the CDR3. The chain's CDR3 is CASSLGFPGTEAFF.

The rearrangement joins TRBV15 to TRBJ2-5; absent DNA, TCRdb's TRBD1 call cannot be checked. This CDR3 is built from 14 residues. Per germline, CDR1 LNHNV and CDR2 YYDKDF (reference sequence). The CDR3 spells CATSRRDLLGTQYF.

The chain uses TRBV28 and TRBJ1-6; TCRdb's D call of TRBD1 is untestable without DNA. The germline V gene has CDR1 MDHEN and CDR2 SYDVKM. CDR3 length: 15 amino acids. The CDR3 protein is CASSRTGAGNSPLHF.

V is TRBV9 and J is TRBJ1-2; absent DNA, TCRdb's TRBD1 call cannot be checked. Germline CDR1 is SGDLS and CDR2 is YYNGEE. The CDR3 consists of 14 residues. The CDR3 region is CASTPRRDNYGYTF.

This rearrangement joins TRBV20-1 to TRBJ2-1; TCRdb's D call of TRBD2 is untestable without DNA. The CDR3 runs to 15 residues. Germline V lookup: CDR1 DFQATT, CDR2 SNEGSKA (reference sequence). CDR3 sequence reads: CSASLQGLAGAEQFF.

The chain joins TRBV6-2 or TRBV6-3 to TRBJ1-1; TCRdb picks TRBD1, but there is no DNA to check that call. Per germline, CDR1 MNHEY and CDR2 SVGEGT. The CDR3 totals 11 residues. The CDR3 is CASSQGGLAFF.

The chain links TRBV2 to TRBJ2-1; TCRdb outputs TRBD2, but without DNA this stays unchecked. CDR3 length equals 14 residues. The germline gives CDR1 SNHLY, CDR2 FYNNEI. CDR3 sequence reads: CASSERTSINEQFF.

V is TRBV28 and J is TRBJ2-1; TCRdb gives TRBD2 as the D gene, but with no DNA this cannot be confirmed. The CDR3 runs to 16 residues. The germline V gene encodes CDR1 MDHEN and CDR2 SYDVKM. Here the CDR3 reads CASTDLAGDLYNEQFF. Full variable domain (remainder filled in from reference TRBV28 and TRBJ2-1): DVKVTQSSRYLVKRTGEKVFLECVQDMDHENMFWYRQDPGLGLRLIYFSYDVKMKEKGDIPEGYSVSREKKERFSLILESASTNQTSMYLCASTDLAGDLYNEQFFGPGTRLTVL.

The chain has TRBV7-8 and TRBJ1-5; the TCRdb D gene call, TRBD1, has no DNA to confirm it. The CDR3 totals 17 residues. Germline V lookup: CDR1 SGHVS, CDR2 FQNEAQ. The CDR3 sequence is CASSFDRTGDSNQPQHF. The full variable domain, rest sourced from reference TRBV7-8 and TRBJ1-5, is GAGVSQSPRYKVAKRGQDVALRCDPISGHVSLFWYQQALGQGPEFLTYFQNEAQLDKSGLPSDRFFAERPEGSVSTLKIQRTQQEDSAVYLCASSFDRTGDSNQPQHFGDGTRLSIL.

This sequence joins TRBV7-2 and TRBJ2-7. This CDR3 has 14 residues. The germline gives CDR1 SGHTA, CDR2 FQGNSA. CDR3 sequence reads: CASSFDRTSYEQYF.

V usage is TRBV27 and J usage is TRBJ2-3; TCRdb lists TRBD2, though no DNA is available to test this call. This CDR3 has 16 residues. Germline CDR1 is MNHEY and CDR2 is SMNVEV (reference sequence). The CDR3 sequence is CASSLSGGRGRDTQYF.

V usage is TRBV7-9 and J usage is TRBJ1-1; absent DNA, TCRdb's TRBD1 call cannot be checked. The CDR3 has 12 residues. Germline loops: CDR1 SEHNR, CDR2 FQNEAQ (reference sequence). The CDR3: CASSFGQGGAFF.

The chain carries TRBV7-6 and TRBJ1-2. From germline, CDR1 is SGHVS and CDR2 FNYEAQ. This CDR3 region has 15 residues. The CDR3 here is CASSLSAGTAYGYTF.

J is TRBJ2-7 and V is TRBV12-3 or TRBV12-4; TCRdb names TRBD2, which stays unverified in the absence of DNA. The CDR3 contains 16 residues. CDR3 sequence reads: CASSFGRASGIYEQYF.

The J gene is TRBJ2-1, the V gene TRBV27; TCRdb's D call of TRBD2 is untestable without DNA. The CDR3 totals 15 residues. Germline CDR1 is MNHEY and CDR2 is SMNVEV (reference sequence). CDR3: CASRRGLAGSNEQFF.

CDR3 protein: CASSDLAGPYNEQFF. This chain links TRBV10-2 with TRBJ2-1; the TCRdb call, TRBD2, lacks DNA for checking. Germline V gene lookup returns CDR1 WSHSY and CDR2 SAAADI. This CDR3 has 15 amino acids.

Here the CDR3 reads CSARRTSGDYEQYF. The chain recombines TRBV20-1 with TRBJ2-7; TCRdb's D call, TRBD2, is unchecked because there is no DNA. From germline, CDR1 is DFQATT and CDR2 SNEGSKA (reference sequence). This CDR3 region has 14 residues.

This sequence joins TRBV28 and TRBJ2-7; no DNA is available, so the TRBD2 call from TCRdb remains unchecked. The CDR3 runs to 12 residues. CDR1 is MDHEN and CDR2 is SYDVKM in the germline V gene. The CDR3 sequence is CASTSGSYEQYF.

The V and J genes are TRBV7-2 and TRBJ2-4; TCRdb names TRBD1, which stays unverified in the absence of DNA. The CDR3 extends over 14 amino acids. Germline values: CDR1 SGHTA, CDR2 FQGNSA. CDR3 protein: CASSLDRGTNIQYF.

V is TRBV9 and J is TRBJ2-5; there is no DNA to check the TCRdb D call of TRBD1. CDR1 is SGDLS, CDR2 YYNGEE, per germline. The CDR3 extends over 14 amino acids. CDR3 amino acids: CASSANQGQETQYF.

This chain uses TRBV20-1 with TRBJ2-1; the D call of TRBD2 rests on TCRdb alone, since no DNA is present to check it. The CDR3 extends over 14 amino acids. Germline lookup yields CDR1 DFQATT and CDR2 SNEGSKA (reference sequence). This CDR3 reads CSARGGTSGNEQFF.

This rearrangement joins TRBV20-1 to TRBJ1-5; the D call from TCRdb, TRBD1, cannot be confirmed without DNA. The germline gives CDR1 DFQATT, CDR2 SNEGSKA (reference sequence). The CDR3 runs to 16 residues. The CDR3 is CSAYPDPGLSNQPQHF.

This chain joins TRBV3-1 and TRBJ1-1. The germline V gene has CDR1 LGHDT and CDR2 YNNKEL (reference sequence). This CDR3 has 13 amino acids. CDR3 protein: CASSHLTISEAFF.

The rearrangement joins TRBV5-1 to TRBJ1-5; TCRdb's D call, TRBD1, is unchecked because there is no DNA. This CDR3 has 17 amino acids. The germline V gene has CDR1 SGHRS and CDR2 YFSETQ. CDR3 loop: CASSSHDRQKYNQPQHF.

The gene calls are TRBV20-1 and TRBJ2-7; the D call from TCRdb, TRBD1, cannot be confirmed without DNA. The germline V gene has CDR1 DFQATT and CDR2 SNEGSKA (reference sequence). The CDR3 sequence is 13 residues long. CDR3 region: CSATRDRRSEQYF.

The chain links TRBV12-3 or TRBV12-4 to TRBJ2-5; TCRdb's D call, TRBD1, is unchecked because there is no DNA. The CDR3 consists of 13 residues. CDR3 protein: CASSFGGRVTQYF.